The 14 T cell receptor beta chains given below trace back to one sample, sequenced in a study of identical twins (dated by TCRdb to the mid-2010s). The method was 5' RACE. The instrument given in TCRdb is Illumina HiSeq 2000. Using fastp trimming at Q25 and MiXCR clonotype assembly, TCRdb reanalyzed the public sequencing data and kept in-frame beta chains. Identical CDR3 protein sequences are pooled into one entry, listed with their most common genes and DNA. Recorded for this sample are 350,000 to 450,000 distinct CDR3 sequences; approximately 17% of them occurred a single time. The ten largest account for roughly an eighth of the sample. The sample was naive T cells sorted from blood. The intended sense of this specimen's cell subset or site label: cells isolated with a human naive T-cell isolation kit. The receptors derive from a man in his forties or fifties in good health.

Ten or more counts support this clonotype. V usage is TRBV28 and J usage is TRBJ1-3; the D is unclear. CDR3 size: 11 residues. Germline CDR1 is MDHEN and CDR2 is SYDVKM. Trimming removed 5 bases at V and 2 bases at J, with 1 base between. CDR3 sequence (DNA): TGTGCCAGCAGTACTGGAAACACCATATATTTT. Translation: CASSTGNTIYF.

There are many counts of this clonotype. The rearrangement uses TRBV20-1 and TRBJ1-5; D is ambiguous. CDR1 and CDR2 from the germline V gene are DFQATT and SNEGSKA (reference sequence). The CDR3 is 13 residues long. V dropped 1 base and J dropped 5 bases, with 9 bases sitting between them. The CDR3 region is CSARAPSDQPQHF. The CDR3 DNA sequence: TGCAGTGCTAGAGCCCCGAGCGATCAGCCCCAGCATTTT.

V usage is TRBV29-1 and J usage is TRBJ2-7; D is possibly TRBD2 (6 bases). The germline CDR1 and CDR2 sequences are SQVTM and ANQGSEA. The CDR3 contains 12 residues. V was shortened by 4 bases and J by 1 base, with 8 bases between the two germline ends. The CDR3 region is CSVGGLSYEQYF. The CDR3 DNA reads as TGCAGCGTTGGGGGACTGTCCTACGAGCAGTACTTC.

The sample holds a few counts of this clonotype. CDR3 protein: CASSEEDEQYF. In nucleotides, the CDR3 is TGTGCCAGCAGTGAAGAGGACGAGCAGTACTTC. The rearrangement joins TRBV25-1 to TRBJ2-7; D uncertain. From germline, CDR1 is MGHDK and CDR2 SYGVNS. Trimming stripped 2 bases from V and 5 bases from J, with 4 bases between. The CDR3 contains 11 residues.

In its sample, this clonotype was seen many times. CDR3 nucleotide sequence: TGCGCCAGCAGCAAACGTGACCCGAACACTGAAGCTTTCTTT. It codes for CASSKRDPNTEAFF. The gene calls are TRBV5-1 and TRBJ1-1; D not certain. Germline V gene data show CDR1 as SGHRS and CDR2 as YFSETQ. V lost 4 bases and J 1 base, leaving 11 bases between the germline ends. There are 14 residues in the CDR3.

This chain joins TRBV7-9 and TRBJ2-2, with D unclear. Germline V CDR1 and CDR2: SEHNR, FQNEAQ (reference sequence). CDR3 length: 12 amino acids. V gave up 6 bases and J gave up 3 bases, with 5 bases separating them. The DNA of the CDR3 is TGTGCCAGCAGAAACTACACCGGGGAGCTGTTTTTT. It encodes CASRNYTGELFF. The whole variable domain, filled in from reference TRBV7-9 and TRBJ2-2, reads DTGVSQNPRHKITKRGQNVTFRCDPISEHNRLYWYRQTLGQGPEFLTYFQNEAQLEKSRLLSDRFSAERPKGSFSTLEIQRTEQGDSAMYLCASRNYTGELFFGEGSRLTVL.

J is TRBJ2-7 and V is TRBV7-2; D ambiguous. Germline CDR1 and CDR2: SGHTA and FQGNSA. Trimming took off 2 bases at V and 3 bases at J, with 14 bases between the two ends. The CDR3 is 15 residues long. Here the CDR3 reads CASSLSHGSFYEQYF. CDR3 bases: TGTGCCAGCAGCTTAAGCCACGGTTCGTTCTACGAGCAGTACTTC.

The chain recombines TRBV6-1 with TRBJ2-3; TRBD2 agrees at 7 bases. V was clipped by 6 bases and J by 3 bases; unmatched bases: 9. The CDR3 has 15 amino acids. The germline gives CDR1 MNHNS, CDR2 SASEGT. CDR3 protein: CASRPLAGRTDTQYF. In nucleotides, the CDR3 is TGTGCCAGCAGGCCATTAGCGGGTAGGACAGATACGCAGTATTTT.

This clonotype was counted at least ten times. The chain joins TRBV20-1 to TRBJ1-5; 7 bases are a match to TRBD1. This CDR3 has 13 amino acids. J lost 6 bases, V lost 3 bases, and 5 bases had no gene match. The germline CDR1 and CDR2 sequences are DFQATT and SNEGSKA (reference sequence). CDR3 DNA: TGCAGTGCTAGCGACACAGGGGTTCAGCCCCAGCATTTT. Amino acids: CSASDTGVQPQHF.

This clonotype was counted ten times or more. J is TRBJ2-7 and V is TRBV29-1; 7 bases fit TRBD1. The CDR3 loop spans 12 amino acids. The germline CDR1 and CDR2 sequences are SQVTM and ANQGSEA. After removal of 3 bases from V and 6 bases from J, the junction contained 5 bases not matched to a gene. CDR3 region: CSVESDRVEQYF. Written as DNA, the CDR3 is TGCAGCGTTGAGAGCGACAGGGTCGAGCAGTACTTC.

This clonotype was seen many times. This chain uses TRBV5-6 with TRBJ2-3, with 10 bases fitting TRBD2. The CDR3 sequence is 16 residues long. Losses at the gene ends were 4 bases for V and 6 bases for J; bases not matched to a gene: 11. Germline V gene data show CDR1 as SGHDT and CDR2 as YYEEEE. In nucleotides, the CDR3 is TGTGCCAGCAGCCCACTCCTAGCGGGAGTTGGGGATACGCAGTATTTT. Its protein is CASSPLLAGVGDTQYF.

The chain links TRBV10-3 to TRBJ1-6; a possible D gene is TRBD1 (6 bases). V gave up 1 base and J gave up 10 bases, with 20 bases separating them. The CDR3 covers 17 residues. In germline, CDR1 is ENHRY, CDR2 SYGVKD. CDR3 nucleotides: TGTGCCATCAGTGAGTATCTACAGGGAAGCGGCGACTCACCCCTCCACTTT. This encodes CAISEYLQGSGDSPLHF.

This clonotype was counted ten times or more. CDR3 protein: CASSRGVTDTQYF. CDR3 bases: TGTGCCAGTTCTCGGGGGGTCACAGATACGCAGTATTTT. The V gene is TRBV12-3 or TRBV12-4, the J gene TRBJ2-3; 7 bases agree with TRBD2. V gave up 9 bases and J gave up 2 bases; unmatched junction bases: 5. CDR3 size: 13 residues.

In its sample, this clonotype was seen a few times. The chain uses TRBV10-3 and TRBJ2-3, with 8 bases fitting TRBD2. The CDR3 runs to 16 residues. From germline, CDR1 is ENHRY and CDR2 SYGVKD. Germline trimming cut 5 bases from V and 3 bases from J; bases unmatched to any gene: 10. The CDR3 loop is CAISPGEREITDTQYF. The CDR3 nucleotides read TGTGCCATCAGTCCCGGGGAGCGGGAGATTACAGATACGCAGTATTTT.